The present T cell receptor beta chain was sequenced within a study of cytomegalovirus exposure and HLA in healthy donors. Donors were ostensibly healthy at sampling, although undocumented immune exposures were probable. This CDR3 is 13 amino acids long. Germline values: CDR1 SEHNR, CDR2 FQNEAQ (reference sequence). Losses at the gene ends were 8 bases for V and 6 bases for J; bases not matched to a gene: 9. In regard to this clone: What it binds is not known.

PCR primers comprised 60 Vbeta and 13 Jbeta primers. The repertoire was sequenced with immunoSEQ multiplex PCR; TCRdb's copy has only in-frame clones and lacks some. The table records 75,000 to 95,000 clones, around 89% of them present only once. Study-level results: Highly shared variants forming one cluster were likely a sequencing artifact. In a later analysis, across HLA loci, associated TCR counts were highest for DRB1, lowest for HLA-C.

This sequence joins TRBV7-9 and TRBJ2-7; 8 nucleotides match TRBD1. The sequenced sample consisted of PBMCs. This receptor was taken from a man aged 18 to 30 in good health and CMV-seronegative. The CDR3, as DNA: TGTGCCAGCCGGACAGGGAGTTCACGCGAGCAGTACTTC. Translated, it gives CASRTGSSREQYF. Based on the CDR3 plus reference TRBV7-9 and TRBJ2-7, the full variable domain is DTGVSQNPRHKITKRGQNVTFRCDPISEHNRLYWYRQTLGQGPEFLTYFQNEAQLEKSRLLSDRFSAERPKGSFSTLEIQRTEQGDSAMYLCASRTGSSREQYFGPGTRLTVT.